This TCR beta chain is drawn from a study of CD8+ T cells in alopecia areata. Across the study: Tofacitinib ran for 6 to 18 months before 6 months off drug. General study results and limits: Affected lesional scalp, above all in alopecia totalis/universalis, was more clonal than normal scalp.

Of note for this clone: Its specificity is unknown.

Sample treatment: oral pan-JAK inhibitor, 5-10 mg twice daily. CDR3 length: 13 residues. Losses at the gene ends were 4 bases for V and 10 bases for J; bases not matched to a gene: 4. Germline V CDR1 and CDR2: GTSNPN, SVGIG (reference sequence). The sequencing template was cDNA reverse transcribed from extracted RNA. Sequencing was performed with immunoSEQ multiplex PCR; in TCRdb, only in-frame clones are kept and a portion is missing. The table shows 200,000 to 250,000 clones, with around 57% occurring only once. The sample was CD4+ T cells sorted from blood, taken at week 4, from a patient treated with tofacitinib. This chain uses TRBV30 with TRBJ1-6; 10 nucleotides agree with TRBD1. The sequence came from a human donor with alopecia areata. The CDR3 coding sequence is TGTGCCTGGACCGGGACAGGGGCCTCACCCCTCCACTTT. Amino acids: CAWTGTGASPLHF. Based on the CDR3 plus reference TRBV30 and TRBJ1-6, the full variable domain is SQTIHQWPATLVQPVGSPLSLECTVEGTSNPNLYWYRQAAGRGLQLLFYSVGIGQISSEVPQNLSASRPQDRQFILSSKKLLLSDSGFYLCAWTGTGASPLHFGNGTRLTVT.